This TCR beta chain was obtained from a study of identical twins (TCRdb year 2016). As for the study more broadly: To test whether fetal clonotypes persist, this study deep-sequenced TCR alpha and beta repertoires from monozygotic twins, from unrelated adults of various ages, and from cord blood. To rule out contamination, replicate twin experiments were performed at different times with different library preparation protocols. Overall results and qualifications from the work: Conclusions relied on cross-sectional statistical analysis, since the same donors could not be followed over many years. Fewer insertions were carried by abundant cord blood beta clonotypes; a weaker similar trend was observed in young adult naive repertoires, while no such trend was observed in memory repertoires. Zero-insertion analyses could be partly confounded by invariant T cells such as MAIT and iNKT, although diverse VJ usage argued against such confounding for most clonotypes. In beta out-of-frame sequences, excess twin sharing was weaker, because having fewer shared sequences lowered the signal-to-noise ratio. Compared with coincidental sharing between unrelated individuals, out-of-frame TCR alpha sequences shared between twins showed an excess of sequences with low generation probability. Out-of-frame TCR alpha sharing in monozygotic twins was systematically underestimated by recombination models, whereas sharing between unrelated individuals was in agreement with the recombination models.

Libraries came from 5' RACE. Instrument used: Illumina HiSeq 2000. Template switching introduced a universal primer binding site; the final cDNA contained a unique molecular identifier, enabling accurate counting of TCR cDNA molecules. First-strand cDNA for TCR alpha and beta chains was synthesized from specific primers in the conserved constant-segment region. To control for contamination, every cDNA library was double barcoded, receiving both a SMART-Mk sample barcode and Illumina barcodes. TruSeq adapter sequences and Illumina sample barcodes were added in two successive PCR steps. The TCR alpha and beta cDNA libraries were sequenced on the Illumina HiSeq platform using custom primers. The paper's processing steps were these. Unique molecular identifiers were extracted from raw reads with MiGEC, and CDR3 positions were determined with MiXCR. For each individual, recombination models were inferred using an EM algorithm with the repgenHMM and IGoR tools. Shared clonotypes were analyzed with the tcR package in R, and sharing was normalized by the product of cloneset sizes. To study raw recombination without the effects of thymic and clonal selection, out-of-frame nonproductive sequences were analyzed. The public reads were reanalyzed by TCRdb: fastp trimming at Q25, MiXCR alignment, in-frame beta chains only. Every entry covers one CDR3 protein and lists the most common genes and DNA from its rows. The V and J calls here are based on TCRdb, not the publication. The sample yields 500,000 to 550,000 distinct CDR3 sequences; around 20% were counted once. The ten largest clones add up to around 0.9% of the sample.

From the germline V gene (reference sequence), CDR1 is LGHDT and CDR2 is YNNKEL. The junction carries 17 bases between V and J, which are trimmed by 1 base and 14 bases respectively. Measured from the cysteine to the phenylalanine, the CDR3 is 13 residues long. The kept DNA is CDR3 alone, 39 bases in frame from the first base. This clonotype has more than one count but fewer than ten. Its antigen is still unknown. The record has no base qualities; no much larger clone is one base away. Only healthy Caucasian donors were included. Three pairs of female monozygotic twins, all aged 18 to 29 years, were included in the twin cohort. CD4+ and CD8+ T cell populations were isolated with positive isolation kits from Invitrogen. A further study also used this sample, focusing on T cells expressing NK-cell markers. As the second paper documents: TCR beta-chain repertoires were profiled in sorted CD3+CD56+NKG2C+, CD3+CD56+NKG2C- and CD3+CD56-NKG2C+ T-cell subsets from eight donors. Among the eight sequenced donors, seven were HCMV-seropositive and one was HCMV-seronegative. To restrict sorting to alphabetaTCR-expressing T cells, an anti-gammadeltaTCR antibody was added in several experiments. For five or six donors, the dominant CD3+CD56+NKG2C+ clonotypes were among the top 10 CD8+ clonotypes and accounted for roughly 1.0-7.5% of CD8+ T cells. Those dominant clonotypes were again the most abundant among CD3+CD56-NKG2C+ cells in several donors, at about 25-60.1%. Whether the expanded NKG2C-expressing T cell clones were specific for HCMV antigens was left unclear. All eight donors whose samples were sequenced were randomly selected healthy volunteers, three of them men and five women. HCMV-specific IgG was detected in serum with a commercial ELISA kit to determine HCMV serostatus. MIGEC was used to demultiplex reads and group the reads by UMI, and MiTCR was used to assemble and quantify clonotypes. To exclude erroneous sequences, any TCR cDNA sequence not supported by at least two reads was discarded. Downstream repertoire analysis used the tcR package, and clonotypes were matched across fractions by CDR3 nucleotide sequence plus V segment. VDJmatch was used to annotate antigen specificity against VDJdb, with one amino acid substitution allowed in CDR3.

The chain couples TRBV3-1 to TRBJ1-1; perhaps TRBD1 is the D gene, with 6 bases matching. The sample was CD4+ T cells sorted from blood. The clonotype originates from a woman under 30 in good health. The bases read TGTGCCAGCAGCCAAGGGACAGCCCATGAGAGCTTCTTT. Its protein product is CASSQGTAHESFF.